A selection of T cell receptor beta chains follows, all from one sample in a study of blood T cell repertoires in COVID-19. This table comes from immunoSEQ multiplex PCR, and its TCRdb copy is limited to in-frame clones, with some not included. The sample gives over 85,000 clones, 70% to 90% of which show up once; approximately 2.8% is in the top ten. Sequenced input: peripheral blood. The receptors derive from a woman older than 75 with COVID-19, enrolled during active disease. Each CDR3 is given with its conserved first and last residue. A D gene is named only where the DNA matches it firmly. Rows give clone size only sometimes, using once, few, many, or a class for an expanded clone.

CDR3aa	CDR3nt	abundance	v_gene	j_gene	d_gene
CASSPRSYSYNEQFF	TGTGCCAGCAGCCCGCGGAGCTATTCCTACAATGAGCAGTTCTTC	-	TRBV7-3	TRBJ2-1	-
CASSEAQDWNTQYF	TGTGCCAGCAGTGAAGCCCAGGACTGGAATACGCAGTATTTT	-	TRBV6-1	TRBJ2-3	-
CASSARDGGGARTQYF	TGTGCCAGCAGCGCCCGAGACGGCGGGGGGGCCAGGACCCAGTACTTC	-	TRBV7-8	TRBJ2-5	TRBD2
CASSSRGANYGYTF	TGTGCCAGCAGTTCCCGGGGGGCTAACTATGGCTACACCTTC	-	TRBV27	TRBJ1-2	-
CASSQVLGDYGYTF	TGTGCCAGCAGCCAAGTATTAGGGGACTATGGCTACACCTTC	-	TRBV3-1/TRBV3-2	TRBJ1-2	-
CASAREAETEAFF	TGTGCCAGCGCGCGGGAGGCGGAAACTGAAGCTTTCTTT	-	TRBV18	TRBJ1-1	-
CASSLRQGIPGEMAQYF	TGCGCCAGCAGCTTGAGACAGGGGATACCCGGGGAAATGGCGCAGTATTTT	-	TRBV5-1	TRBJ2-3	TRBD1
CASSLEKTGYPYGYTF	TGTGCCAGCAGCCTAGAAAAGACGGGGTATCCCTATGGCTACACCTTC	-	TRBV28	TRBJ1-2	-
CASSQENSGGGEQYF	TGTGCCAGCAGCCAAGAAAATAGCGGGGGTGGAGAGCAGTACTTC	once	TRBV4-2	TRBJ2-7	TRBD2
CASSLSTATSGSLWDTQYF	TGTGCCAGCAGTTTATCAACCGCGACTAGCGGGAGCCTGTGGGATACGCAGTATTTT	-	TRBV27	TRBJ2-3	TRBD2
CASSPEGQGYGYTF	TGTGCCAGCTCACCGGAGGGACAGGGGTATGGCTACACCTTC	-	TRBV18	TRBJ1-2	TRBD1
CASSFGTVSYNEQFF	TGTGCCAGCAGCTTCGGGACAGTAAGTTACAATGAGCAGTTCTTC	-	TRBV11-3	TRBJ2-1	TRBD1
CASNLLAGTDTQYF	TGTGCCAGCAACTTACTAGCGGGAACAGATACGCAGTATTTT	-	TRBV28	TRBJ2-3	TRBD2
CASRFGGATNEKLFF	TGCGCCAGCCGATTCGGCGGTGCAACTAATGAAAAACTGTTTTTT	few	TRBV23-1	TRBJ1-4	-
CASSLWGGTEAFF	TGTGCCAGCTCATTGTGGGGCGGCACTGAAGCTTTCTTT	few	TRBV18	TRBJ1-1	-
CASSLSGSSYEQYF	TGTGCCAGCAGTTTAAGCGGGAGCTCCTACGAGCAGTACTTC	-	TRBV27	TRBJ2-7	TRBD2
CSVDTGGKVSGANVLTF	TGCAGCGTGGATACAGGGGGCAAGGTCTCTGGGGCCAACGTCCTGACTTTC	once	TRBV29-1	TRBJ2-6	TRBD1
CSVGLREASYNEQFF	TGCAGCGTTGGGCTCAGGGAAGCGTCCTACAATGAGCAGTTCTTC	few	TRBV29-1	TRBJ2-1	-
CASSVEGEKVETQYF	TGTGCCAGCAGCGTAGAGGGGGAGAAAGTAGAGACCCAGTACTTC	-	TRBV9	TRBJ2-5	-
CASSYFGGDYGYTF	TGTGCCAGCAGTTACTTCGGGGGGGACTATGGCTACACCTTC	-	TRBV6-5	TRBJ1-2	-
CASSGVLGQNNEQFF	TGCGCCAGCAGTGGGGTGCTGGGACAGAACAATGAGCAGTTCTTC	-	TRBV10-2	TRBJ2-1	TRBD1
CASSEGRGAYNEQFF	TGTGCCAGCAGTGAAGGGCGGGGGGCCTACAATGAGCAGTTCTTC	-	TRBV25-1	TRBJ2-1	TRBD2
CASSPARGIGTDTQYF	TGTGCCAGCTCACCGGCTAGGGGGATCGGGACAGATACGCAGTATTTT	-	TRBV18	TRBJ2-3	-